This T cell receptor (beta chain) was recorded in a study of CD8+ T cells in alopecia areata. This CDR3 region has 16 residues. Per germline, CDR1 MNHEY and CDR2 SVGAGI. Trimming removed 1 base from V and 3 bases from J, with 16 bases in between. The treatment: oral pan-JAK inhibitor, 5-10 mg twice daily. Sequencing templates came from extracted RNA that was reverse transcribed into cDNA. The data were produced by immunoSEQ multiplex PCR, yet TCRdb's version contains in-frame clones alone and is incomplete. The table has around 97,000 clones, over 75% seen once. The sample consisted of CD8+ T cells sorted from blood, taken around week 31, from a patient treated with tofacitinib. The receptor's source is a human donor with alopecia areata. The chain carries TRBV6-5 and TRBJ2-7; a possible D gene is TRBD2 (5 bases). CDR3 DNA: TGTGCCAGCAGTTACTATAGTGTGGGGAGCCACTACGAGCAGTACTTC. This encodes CASSYYSVGSHYEQYF.